Following are 21 T cell receptor beta chains from one sample sequenced in a study of glioma-infiltrating T cells after dendritic cell vaccination. Only in-frame clones appear in the TCRdb table, and some are missing; sequencing was by immunoSEQ multiplex PCR. The data show some 110,000 clones, 85% to 90% seen once. Time point indicated: after dendritic cell vaccination, including at tumor progression/relapse. The sample was blood, taken after dendritic cell vaccination. These receptors were taken from a human donor with glioblastoma.

In regard to this clone: The same CDR3 is also encoded by other DNA sequences in this sample. The chain recombines TRBV5-1 with TRBJ2-5; 11 bases are a match to TRBD2. The junction had 5 bases not matched to a gene; V was cut back by 0 bases and J by 4 bases. Germline CDR1 is SGHRS and CDR2 is YFSETQ. The CDR3 runs to 16 residues. Here the CDR3 reads CASSLALAGGRETQYF. In DNA, the CDR3 is TGCGCCAGCAGCTTGGCGCTAGCGGGAGGCAGAGAGACCCAGTACTTC.

This rearrangement joins TRBV30 to TRBJ2-3; TRBD1 is a possible D gene (5 bases). Trimming stripped 0 bases from V and 6 bases from J, with 10 bases between. This CDR3 is built from 13 residues. The germline gives CDR1 GTSNPN, CDR2 SVGIG (reference sequence). This CDR3 is CAWSVAGLDTQYF. For the CDR3, the DNA is TGTGCCTGGAGTGTGGCAGGGCTTGATACGCAGTATTTT. Filled out from reference TRBV30 and TRBJ2-3, the complete variable domain reads SQTIHQWPATLVQPVGSPLSLECTVEGTSNPNLYWYRQAAGRGLQLLFYSVGIGQISSEVPQNLSASRPQDRQFILSSKKLLLSDSGFYLCAWSVAGLDTQYFGPGTRLTVL.

The V and J genes are TRBV5-1 and TRBJ1-5, with unresolved D. The CDR3 contains 16 residues. Trimming took off 0 bases at V and 2 bases at J, with 12 bases between the two ends. CDR1 SGHRS and CDR2 YFSETQ come from the germline V gene. The CDR3, as DNA: TGCGCCAGCAGCTTGGGTGAGGGAAGCGGCAATCAGCCCCAGCATTTT. Translation: CASSLGEGSGNQPQHF.

The chain is built from TRBV5-6 and TRBJ2-3, with 11 bases fitting TRBD2. This CDR3 spans 16 amino acids. V gave up 0 bases and J gave up 1 base; unmatched junction bases: 1. The germline V gene encodes CDR1 SGHDT and CDR2 YYEEEE. The CDR3 region has the DNA TGTGCCAGCAGCTTGGTGGGACTAGCGGGCACAGATACGCAGTATTTT. Encoded protein: CASSLVGLAGTDTQYF.

The chain combines TRBV27 with TRBJ1-4; D is possibly TRBD1 (5 bases). The CDR3 covers 14 residues. The germline V and J ends were trimmed by 3 bases and 7 bases, with 12 bases remaining between them. Looked up from germline, CDR1 is MNHEY and CDR2 is SMNVEV (reference sequence). CDR3 nucleotide sequence: TGTGCCAGCAGTTTTCAAGGGGCTAGTGAAAAACTGTTTTTT. This codes for CASSFQGASEKLFF.

The J gene is TRBJ2-7, the V gene TRBV25-1; TRBD2 agrees at 8 bases. The germline gives CDR1 MGHDK, CDR2 SYGVNS. The trim removed 4 bases at V and 7 bases at J, leaving 12 bases unmatched. This CDR3 contains 15 residues. The DNA for the CDR3 is TGTGCCAGCAGTGTGGACACTAGCGGATTAGAAGAGCAGTACTTC. Residues: CASSVDTSGLEEQYF.

J is TRBJ1-1 and V is TRBV10-3; TRBD1 is a possible D gene (5 bases). CDR1 is ENHRY and CDR2 is SYGVKD in the germline V gene. The CDR3 sequence is 13 residues long. V lost 2 bases and J 6 bases, leaving 10 bases between the germline ends. The CDR3 sequence: CAISEVAGAEAFF. The CDR3 DNA reads TGTGCCATCAGTGAGGTGGCGGGGGCTGAAGCTTTCTTT.

The genes are TRBV19 and TRBJ2-5; 13 bases are shared with TRBD2. The germline CDR1 and CDR2 sequences are LNHDA and SQIVND (reference sequence). This CDR3 is built from 16 residues. Unmatched junction bases numbered 4, after V lost 4 bases and J lost 2 bases. The CDR3 reads CASSNGLAGDQETQYF. CDR3 nucleotides: TGTGCCAGTAGTAACGGACTAGCGGGGGATCAAGAGACCCAGTACTTC.

The gene calls are TRBV19 and TRBJ1-3, with a possible D match to TRBD1 (6 bases). The CDR3 sequence is 13 residues long. The germline V gene has CDR1 LNHDA and CDR2 SQIVND (reference sequence). V was shortened by 6 bases and J by 8 bases, with 14 bases between the two germline ends. The CDR3 nucleotides read TGTGCCAGTAGCCTCGGAAACAGGGACACCATATATTTT. This sequence encodes CASSLGNRDTIYF.

The chain combines TRBV27 with TRBJ1-2; 8 positions agree with TRBD1. The CDR3 is 16 amino acids. The germline CDR1 and CDR2 sequences are MNHEY and SMNVEV (reference sequence). Trimming at V came to 3 bases and at J to 5 bases, leaving 11 bases not matched to a gene. CDR3 loop: CASSFSFETGAYGYTF. CDR3 coding DNA: TGTGCCAGCAGTTTTTCTTTTGAGACAGGGGCATATGGCTACACCTTC.

This clone was detected only once. The chain employs TRBV9 and TRBJ2-2; 7 nucleotides line up with TRBD2. CDR1 is SGDLS, CDR2 YYNGEE, per germline. J lost 0 bases, V lost 0 bases, and 5 bases had no gene match. CDR3 length equals 17 residues. The CDR3 loop reads CASSVGVSGPNTGELFF. CDR3 DNA: TGTGCCAGCAGCGTAGGGGTTAGCGGGCCGAACACCGGGGAGCTGTTTTTT.

The J gene is TRBJ2-2, the V gene TRBV13; D may be TRBD1 (7 bases). Germline lookup yields CDR1 PRHDT and CDR2 FYEKMQ (reference sequence). The CDR3 contains 15 residues. V lost 6 bases, J lost 2 bases, and 13 bases lay in between. CDR3 bases: TGTGCCAGCAGGCGCGGGACAGCCAACACCGGGGAGCTGTTTTTT. It yields the protein CASRRGTANTGELFF. Variable domain in full (rest from reference TRBV13 and TRBJ2-2): AAGVIQSPRHLIKEKRETATLKCYPIPRHDTVYWYQQGPGQDPQFLISFYEKMQSDKGSIPDRFSAQQFSDYHSELNMSSLELGDSALYFCASRRGTANTGELFFGEGSRLTVL.

V is TRBV29-1 and J is TRBJ1-1; no firm D call. The V gene lost 5 bases and the J gene lost 4 bases, with 14 bases spanning the gap. The V gene's germline CDR1 is SQVTM and CDR2 ANQGSEA. This CDR3 spans 13 amino acids. CDR3 sequence: CSVTEQDSTEAFF. The CDR3 nucleotides are TGCAGCGTTACCGAGCAGGATAGCACTGAAGCTTTCTTT.

The rearrangement links TRBV6-1 to TRBJ2-1; TRBD1 might be the D (5 bases). The CDR3 is made up of 15 amino acids. V was pared by 7 bases and J by 7 bases, with 20 bases between. Germline loops: CDR1 MNHNS, CDR2 SASEGT. The CDR3 sequence: CASTTTGHLKNEQFF. DNA of the CDR3: TGTGCCAGCACCACCACCGGACATCTTAAAAATGAGCAGTTCTTC.

The rearrangement uses TRBV7-9 and TRBJ2-1; 7 positions match TRBD2. The germline gives CDR1 SEHNR, CDR2 FQNEAQ (reference sequence). The CDR3 length is 16 residues. V lost 5 bases and J lost 8; bases outside the gene matches: 15. Here the CDR3 reads CASSPSGRETVDEQFF. The CDR3 DNA reads as TGTGCCAGCAGCCCATCGGGGAGGGAGACTGTAGATGAGCAGTTCTTC.

The rearrangement joins TRBV10-3 to TRBJ2-6; no firm D call. This CDR3 comprises 14 residues. Germline V gene lookup returns CDR1 ENHRY and CDR2 SYGVKD. Between the trimmed V and J ends, which lost 0 bases and 4 bases, there was a span of 4 bases. The DNA of the CDR3 is TGTGCCATCAGTGAGTCCGCGGGGGCCAACGTCCTGACTTTC. This gives the protein CAISESAGANVLTF.

Here the CDR3 DNA reads TGTGCCTGGAGTGAGAGGGCTAACTATGGCTACACCTTC. Amino acids: CAWSERANYGYTF. The chain joins TRBV30 to TRBJ1-2; unclear D gene. There are 13 residues in the CDR3. Germline CDR1 is GTSNPN and CDR2 is SVGIG (reference sequence). With 1 base removed from V and 0 bases from J, the gap between germline ends came to 6 bases.

The V call is TRBV6-5, the J call TRBJ1-1, with TRBD1 matching over 7 bases. Germline CDR1 is MNHEY and CDR2 is SVGAGI. The CDR3 is made up of 14 amino acids. Trimming at V came to 2 bases and at J to 3 bases, leaving 3 bases not matched to a gene. CDR3 sequence (DNA): TGTGCCAGCAGTTACGGCAGGGGGGACACTGAAGCTTTCTTT. Its translation is CASSYGRGDTEAFF.

The chain has TRBV6-1 and TRBJ1-1; possibly TRBD1 for D (6 bases). The CDR3 length is 16 residues. Germline V CDR1 and CDR2: MNHNS, SASEGT. The ends were cut back, 3 bases at V and 4 bases at J, with 18 bases in the middle. This CDR3 is CASSEAYTGLGTEAFF. DNA of the CDR3: TGTGCCAGCAGTGAGGCATATACAGGGCTGGGCACTGAAGCTTTCTTT.

V gene TRBV6-1 combines with J gene TRBJ1-2; D remains ambiguous. V was shortened by 1 base and J by 4 bases, with 13 bases between the two germline ends. The CDR3 runs 15 residues. CDR1 MNHNS and CDR2 SASEGT come from the germline V gene. For the CDR3, the DNA is TGTGCCAGCAGTGAAGGGGCACACCCGACCTATGGCTACACCTTC. It encodes CASSEGAHPTYGYTF.

This clone has just a few counts. Written as DNA, the CDR3 is TGTGCCAGGGACAGTAACACTGAAGCTTTCTTT. As protein: CARDSNTEAFF. The rearrangement uses TRBV2 and TRBJ1-1, with D maybe TRBD1 (6 bases). Germline V gives CDR1 SNHLY, CDR2 FYNNEI. This CDR3 has 11 amino acids. The V end was cut by 9 bases, the J end by 2 bases, with 7 bases between. The entire variable domain, with the rest obtained from reference TRBV2 and TRBJ1-1, is as follows: EPEVTQTPSHQVTQMGQEVILRCVPISNHLYFYWYRQILGQKVEFLVSFYNNEISEKSEIFDDQFSVERPDGSNFTLKIRSTKLEDSAMYFCARDSNTEAFFGQGTRLTVV.